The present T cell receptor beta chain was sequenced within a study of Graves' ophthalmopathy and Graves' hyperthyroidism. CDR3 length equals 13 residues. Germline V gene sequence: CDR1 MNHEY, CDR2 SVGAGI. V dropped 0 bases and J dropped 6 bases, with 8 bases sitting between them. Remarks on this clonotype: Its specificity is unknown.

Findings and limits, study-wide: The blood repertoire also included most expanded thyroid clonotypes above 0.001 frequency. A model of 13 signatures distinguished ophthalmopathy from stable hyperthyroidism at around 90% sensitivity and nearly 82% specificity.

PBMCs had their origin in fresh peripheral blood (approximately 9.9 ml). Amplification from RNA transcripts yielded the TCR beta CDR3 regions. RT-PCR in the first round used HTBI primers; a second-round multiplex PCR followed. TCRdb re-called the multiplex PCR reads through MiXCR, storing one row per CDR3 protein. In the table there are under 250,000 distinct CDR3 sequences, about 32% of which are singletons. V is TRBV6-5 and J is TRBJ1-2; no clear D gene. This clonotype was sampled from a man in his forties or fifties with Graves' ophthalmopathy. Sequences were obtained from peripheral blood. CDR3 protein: CASSYSGQDGYTF. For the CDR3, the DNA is TGTGCCAGCAGTTACTCGGGCCAAGATGGCTACACCTTC.